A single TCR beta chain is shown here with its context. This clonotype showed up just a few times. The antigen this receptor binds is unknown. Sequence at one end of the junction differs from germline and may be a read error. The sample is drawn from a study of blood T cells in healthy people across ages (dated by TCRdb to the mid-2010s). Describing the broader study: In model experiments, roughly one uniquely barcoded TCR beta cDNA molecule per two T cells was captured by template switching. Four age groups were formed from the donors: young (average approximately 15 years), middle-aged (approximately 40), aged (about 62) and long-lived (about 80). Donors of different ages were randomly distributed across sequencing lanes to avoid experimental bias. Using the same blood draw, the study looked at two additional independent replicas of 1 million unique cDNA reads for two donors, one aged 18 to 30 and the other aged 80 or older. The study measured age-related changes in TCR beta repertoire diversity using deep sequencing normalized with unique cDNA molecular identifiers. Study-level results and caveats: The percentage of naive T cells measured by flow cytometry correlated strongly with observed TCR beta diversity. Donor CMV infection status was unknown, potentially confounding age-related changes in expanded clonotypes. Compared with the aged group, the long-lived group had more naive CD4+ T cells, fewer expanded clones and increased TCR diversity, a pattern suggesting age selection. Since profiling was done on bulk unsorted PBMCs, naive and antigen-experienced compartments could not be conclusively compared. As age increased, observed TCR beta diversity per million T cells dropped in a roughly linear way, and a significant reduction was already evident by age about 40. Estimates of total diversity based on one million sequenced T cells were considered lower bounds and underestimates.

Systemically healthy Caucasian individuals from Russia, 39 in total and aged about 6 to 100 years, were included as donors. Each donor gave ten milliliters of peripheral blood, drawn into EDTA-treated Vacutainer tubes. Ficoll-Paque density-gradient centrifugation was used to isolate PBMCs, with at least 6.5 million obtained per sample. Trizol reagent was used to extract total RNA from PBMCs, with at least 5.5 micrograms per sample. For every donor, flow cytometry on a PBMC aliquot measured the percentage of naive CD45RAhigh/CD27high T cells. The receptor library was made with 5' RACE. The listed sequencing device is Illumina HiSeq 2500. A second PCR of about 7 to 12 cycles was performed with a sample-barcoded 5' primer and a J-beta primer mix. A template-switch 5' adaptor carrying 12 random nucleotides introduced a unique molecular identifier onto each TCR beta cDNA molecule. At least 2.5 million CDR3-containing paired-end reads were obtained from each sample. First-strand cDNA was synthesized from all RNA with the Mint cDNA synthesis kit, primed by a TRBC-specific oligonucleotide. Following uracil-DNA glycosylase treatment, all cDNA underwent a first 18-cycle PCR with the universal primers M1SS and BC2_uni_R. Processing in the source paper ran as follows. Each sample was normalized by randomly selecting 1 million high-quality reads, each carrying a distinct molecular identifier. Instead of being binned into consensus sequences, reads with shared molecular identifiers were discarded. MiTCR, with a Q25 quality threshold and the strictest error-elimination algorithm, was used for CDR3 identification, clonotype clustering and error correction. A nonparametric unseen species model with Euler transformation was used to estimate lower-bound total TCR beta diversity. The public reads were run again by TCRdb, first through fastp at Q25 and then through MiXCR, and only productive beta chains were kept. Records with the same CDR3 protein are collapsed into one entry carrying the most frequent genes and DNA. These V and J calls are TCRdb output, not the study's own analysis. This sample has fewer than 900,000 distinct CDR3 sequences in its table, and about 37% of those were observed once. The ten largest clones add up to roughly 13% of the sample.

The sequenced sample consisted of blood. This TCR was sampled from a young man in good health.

The nucleotide sequence is given as TGTGCCAACAGTGTAGCCGCCGAAGAGACCCAGTACTTC. Its product reads: CANSVAAEETQYF. The rearrangement combines TRBV12-3 or TRBV12-4 with TRBJ2-5; the D gene is not confidently resolved. Counted from cysteine to phenylalanine, this CDR3 has 13 amino acids. Only the CDR3 portion is preserved as DNA: 39 bases, with reading frame beginning at the first base.